Given below is one T cell receptor beta chain in context. Cohort allocation depended upon clinical history that participants reported. Methods used by the authors: How many nucleated cells were present was estimated from reference gene primer amplification. Measured with immunoSEQ multiplex PCR; TCRdb has only the in-frame clones, and not every one. The D gene and trimming were derived from the DNA, and the V and J assignments and clone size from that table. The table includes 200,000 to 250,000 clones, 84% detected once. The sample belongs to a study of blood T cell repertoires in COVID-19. The CDR3 covers 15 residues. Germline V gene lookup returns CDR1 SGHVS and CDR2 FNYEAQ. The ends lost 5 bases at V and 0 bases at J; junction bases unmatched: 6.

J is TRBJ2-7 and V is TRBV7-6; 8 bases fit TRBD1. This clonotype originated in a man between 60 and 75 years old who had recovered from COVID-19. Material: PBMCs or T cells enriched from blood (not recorded which). The CDR3 DNA is TGTGCCAGCAGCCCGACAGGGGCAGGCTCCTACGAGCAGTACTTC. Translating gives CASSPTGAGSYEQYF.